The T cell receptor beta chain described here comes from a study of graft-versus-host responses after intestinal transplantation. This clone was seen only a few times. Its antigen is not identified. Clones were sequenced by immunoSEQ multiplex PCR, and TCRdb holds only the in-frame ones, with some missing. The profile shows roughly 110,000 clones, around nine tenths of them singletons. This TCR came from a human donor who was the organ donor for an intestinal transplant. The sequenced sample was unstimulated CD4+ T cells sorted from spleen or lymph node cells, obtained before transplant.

CDR3 in amino acids: CASSLAPGGPYNEQFF. The DNA for the CDR3 is TGTGCCAGCAGCTTAGCTCCGGGAGGGCCCTACAATGAGCAGTTCTTC. The V call is TRBV7-2, the J call TRBJ2-1, with TRBD2 matching over 8 bases. CDR3 length: 16 residues. CDR1 is SGHTA and CDR2 is FQGNSA in the germline V gene. V was pared by 0 bases and J by 2 bases, with 3 bases of the junction left unmatched.